Below, 30 T cell receptor beta chains from the same sample are listed, as sequenced in a study of regulatory T cells in long-lasting Graves disease. Both iRepertoire HTBI primers and Arm-PCR of CDR3 regions were used to build the TCR beta libraries. One entry per CDR3 protein, called by TCRdb with MiXCR from the multiplex PCR reads. In the table there are 450,000 to 500,000 distinct CDR3 sequences, roughly 16% of which are singletons. Time point given: newly diagnosed GD, antithyroid drugs for less than 3 months. RNA isolated from PBMCs was used to make the TCR library. This same sample was also part of a study on T cells in Graves' hyperthyroidism and ophthalmopathy.

Here the sequenced sample was peripheral blood mononuclear cells (PBMCs), taken at new diagnosis, from a patient treated with antithyroid drugs. Source of these receptors: a man in his forties with Graves disease.

This clonotype was detected a few times. The rearrangement uses TRBV29-1 and TRBJ2-3, with TRBD2 matching 13 bases. The ends lost 3 bases at V and 4 bases at J; junction bases unmatched: 4. CDR1 is SQVTM and CDR2 is ANQGSEA in the germline V gene. The CDR3 spans 15 residues. For the CDR3, the DNA is TGCAGCGTTGACACTAGCGGGAGGGGGCCAGATACGCAGTATTTT. Protein sequence: CSVDTSGRGPDTQYF.

This clonotype was detected ten times or more. The chain couples TRBV24-1 to TRBJ2-3; TRBD2 matches 8 bases. CDR3 length: 16 residues. With V trimmed by 1 base and J by 4 bases, 6 bases remained unmatched. Per the germline V gene, CDR1 is KGHDR and CDR2 is SFDVKD. CDR3 sequence: CATSDFRTSSPDTQYF. For the CDR3, the DNA is TGTGCCACCAGTGATTTTCGGACTAGCTCCCCAGATACGCAGTATTTT.

J is TRBJ2-7 and V is TRBV10-2, with D tentatively TRBD2 (5 bases). CDR1 and CDR2 from the germline V gene are WSHSY and SAAADI. V lost 8 bases, J lost 6 bases, and 11 bases lay in between. The CDR3 length is 11 residues. The CDR3: CASEEDFEQYF. Written as DNA, the CDR3 is TGCGCCAGCGAGGAGGATTTCGAGCAGTACTTC.

This clonotype was counted only a few times. V and J are TRBV6-1 and TRBJ1-5, with 8 bases lining up with TRBD1. Unmatched junction bases numbered 6, after V lost 6 bases and J lost 2 bases. Germline CDR1 MNHNS, CDR2 SASEGT. The CDR3 loop spans 15 amino acids. As DNA, the CDR3 is TGTGCCAGCAGACAGACAGGGGTTGGCAATCAGCCCCAGCATTTT. It translates to CASRQTGVGNQPQHF.

This clonotype turned up a few times. This chain uses TRBV20-1 with TRBJ1-1; D remains unclear. From germline, CDR1 is DFQATT and CDR2 SNEGSKA (reference sequence). This CDR3 contains 13 residues. V lost 2 bases and J 1 base, leaving 8 bases between the germline ends. Here the CDR3 DNA reads TGCAGTGCTAGAATCCCACGGAACACTGAAGCTTTCTTT. This translates into CSARIPRNTEAFF.

This chain connects TRBV12-3 or TRBV12-4 to TRBJ2-7; no reliable D call. V was pared by 8 bases and J by 5 bases, with 10 bases between. This CDR3 region has 11 residues. This CDR3 is CASGLRNEQYF. Here the CDR3 DNA reads TGTGCCAGCGGCCTACGGAACGAGCAGTACTTC.

This clonotype was counted ten times or more. CDR3 in DNA: TGTGCCAGCAGTTTCGGGACTAGCGGGAGGAGGGCAGATACGCAGTATTTT. Protein product: CASSFGTSGRRADTQYF. The chain joins TRBV12-3 or TRBV12-4 to TRBJ2-3, with TRBD2 identical over 15 bases. After removal of 3 bases from V and 4 bases from J, the junction contained 5 bases not matched to a gene. The CDR3 sequence is 17 residues long.

This clonotype came up many times. The chain combines TRBV30 with TRBJ1-5; D ambiguous. CDR3 length: 13 residues. CDR1 and CDR2 (germline): GTSNPN, SVGIG (reference sequence). Deletions cut 1 base from V and 6 bases from J, with 10 bases between. The CDR3 nucleotides are TGTGCCTGGAGTGACAGACGCAGTCAGCCCCAGCATTTT. Its protein is CAWSDRRSQPQHF.

A remark on this clonotype: The junction departs from germline at one end; a sequencing error may be responsible. CDR3 nucleotides: TGTGCCAGCAGCCCCGGGACAGGGGCGTCCCACGAGCAGTACTTC. This codes for CASSPGTGASHEQYF. The chain couples TRBV5-1 to TRBJ2-7; the match to TRBD1 covers 10 bases. The CDR3 runs 15 residues. Germline V CDR1 and CDR2: SGHRS, YFSETQ.

This clonotype showed up many times. The V gene is TRBV11-3, the J gene TRBJ2-2; 10 bases fit TRBD2. Germline V gene sequence: CDR1 SGHNT, CDR2 YENEEA. V was clipped by 8 bases and J by 5 bases; unmatched bases: 2. The length of the CDR3 is 13 residues. The CDR3 spells CASGSGRTGELFF. For the CDR3, the DNA is TGTGCCAGCGGTAGCGGGAGGACCGGGGAGCTGTTTTTT.

At least ten counts were recorded for this clonotype. This rearrangement joins TRBV20-1 to TRBJ2-3; perhaps TRBD1 as D (6 bases). This CDR3 contains 12 residues. The germline gives CDR1 DFQATT, CDR2 SNEGSKA (reference sequence). Trimming cost V 6 bases and J 5 bases, with 12 bases left between them. CDR3 loop: CSAPVRGDTQYF. The CDR3 DNA reads as TGCAGTGCGCCCGTCAGGGGAGATACGCAGTATTTT.

The gene calls are TRBV24-1 and TRBJ2-3, with 10 nucleotides matching TRBD2. V shed 8 bases and J 4 bases; nucleotides not matched to a gene: 5. The CDR3 covers 14 residues. Germline V gene lookup returns CDR1 KGHDR and CDR2 SFDVKD. DNA of the CDR3: TGTGCCACCACCAGCGGGAGGGCCGCAGATACGCAGTATTTT. It yields the protein CATTSGRAADTQYF.

The chain combines TRBV5-6 with TRBJ1-1, with D possibly matching TRBD1 (5 bases). CDR1 and CDR2 (germline): SGHDT, YYEEEE. The CDR3 is made up of 14 amino acids. V gave up 4 bases and J gave up 1 base, with 11 bases separating them. The CDR3 DNA reads as TGTGCCAGCAGCATTAGACAGAGGAACACTGAAGCTTTCTTT. Protein: CASSIRQRNTEAFF.

This clonotype was observed a few times. The chain joins TRBV5-1 to TRBJ1-4; no clear D gene. V gave up 5 bases and J gave up 8 bases, with 13 bases separating them. The CDR3 covers 13 residues. CDR1 is SGHRS and CDR2 is YFSETQ in the germline V gene. CDR3 sequence: CASSEGIEEKLFF. The CDR3 DNA reads TGCGCCAGCAGTGAAGGGATCGAGGAAAAACTGTTTTTT.

A few counts support this clonotype. The V gene is TRBV7-6, the J gene TRBJ2-6, with 7 bases identical to TRBD1. V lost 2 bases, J lost 0 bases, and 4 bases stayed unmatched. The CDR3 has 17 amino acids. Germline assignment: CDR1 SGHVS and CDR2 FNYEAQ. CDR3 in amino acids: CASSLSGGYSGANVLTF. The CDR3 coding sequence is TGTGCCAGCAGCTTATCAGGGGGATACTCTGGGGCCAACGTCCTGACTTTC.

The sample holds a few counts of this clonotype. DNA for the CDR3: TGTGCCAGCAGTGAAGCATCCGGTGGAGGGGGATCACCCCTCCACTTT. Translating it yields CASSEASGGGGSPLHF. The chain recombines TRBV2 with TRBJ1-6; tentative D call: TRBD1 (6 bases). CDR3 length: 16 residues. CDR1 SNHLY and CDR2 FYNNEI come from the germline V gene. The V end was cut by 0 bases, the J end by 10 bases, with 16 bases between.

The V and J genes are TRBV6-1 and TRBJ2-1, with D possibly TRBD1 on 7 matching bases. This CDR3 is 18 amino acids long. Germline V gives CDR1 MNHNS, CDR2 SASEGT. Trimming took 7 bases from V and 3 from J, leaving 25 bases between them. CDR3 in DNA: TGTGCCAGCAAAGAAGAGGGGGCCCGGGACTTCATCTACAATGAGCAGTTCTTC. Amino acids: CASKEEGARDFIYNEQFF.

Only a few counts were recorded for this clonotype. In DNA, the CDR3 is TGCAGTGCTAGCGGGAGGTTTAATGAGCAGTTCTTC. Residues: CSASGRFNEQFF. The chain links TRBV20-1 to TRBJ2-1; 7 nucleotides agree with TRBD2. Unmatched junction bases numbered 3, after V lost 3 bases and J lost 7 bases. CDR3 length: 12 amino acids. Germline V lookup: CDR1 DFQATT, CDR2 SNEGSKA (reference sequence).

This clonotype was counted at least ten times. The genes are TRBV12-3 or TRBV12-4 and TRBJ2-2; D perhaps matches TRBD1 (6 bases). This CDR3 has 13 residues. V gave up 6 bases and J gave up 4 bases, with 9 bases separating them. CDR3 sequence reads: CASRGHSTGELFF. The DNA for the CDR3 is TGTGCCAGCAGGGGACACTCCACCGGGGAGCTGTTTTTT.

In this sample, this clonotype turned up many times. The chain carries TRBV2 and TRBJ1-6, with 7 bases fitting TRBD1. This CDR3 region has 11 residues. CDR1 and CDR2 from the germline V gene are SNHLY and FYNNEI. This CDR3 reads CGTGSDSPLHF. CDR3 sequence (DNA): TGTGGGACAGGTTCTGATTCACCCCTCCACTTT.

This clonotype was recorded at least ten times. This CDR3 reads CSALAGFGNTEAFF. DNA of the CDR3: TGCAGTGCCCTAGCGGGTTTTGGGAACACTGAAGCTTTCTTT. The chain is built from TRBV20-1 and TRBJ1-1; D not resolved. Germline loops: CDR1 DFQATT, CDR2 SNEGSKA (reference sequence). Trimming stripped 6 bases from V and 1 base from J, with 15 bases between. The CDR3 consists of 14 residues.

A word on this clonotype: Germline and junction disagree at one end, which may indicate a read error. This chain links TRBV20-1 with TRBJ2-2; 12 bases fit TRBD2. CDR1 is DFQATT, CDR2 SNEGSKA, per germline (reference sequence). There are 18 residues in the CDR3. The CDR3 DNA sequence: TGCAGTGCTAGAGATAGTACTAGCGGGAGGAGGGCCACCTGGGAGCTGTTTTTT. As protein: CSARDSTSGRRATWELFF.

The table lists this clonotype with many counts. The genes are TRBV6-2 or TRBV6-3 and TRBJ2-7; D remains unclear. Germline loops: CDR1 MNHEY, CDR2 SVGEGT. The germline V and J ends were trimmed by 2 bases and 0 bases, with 20 bases remaining between them. The CDR3 covers 18 residues. DNA for the CDR3: TGTGCCAGCAGTTACCCGTTGATGGTAGCAGGACCCTCCTACGAGCAGTACTTC. Protein sequence: CASSYPLMVAGPSYEQYF.

As to this clonotype: This clone may be a read error of a much larger clone one base away. The CDR3 protein is CSAEKRGQETKYF. The CDR3 region has the DNA TGCAGTGCCGAAAAGCGGGGTCAAGAGACCAAGTACTTC. V usage is TRBV20-1 and J usage is TRBJ2-5; 7 nucleotides match TRBD2. The CDR3 has 13 amino acids. Germline CDR1 reads DFQATT; CDR2 reads SNEGSKA (reference sequence).

Comment on this clonotype: A much larger clone is a single base away; this may be a read error. This chain links TRBV28 with TRBJ1-6; D remains unclear. This CDR3 spans 15 amino acids. In germline, CDR1 is MDHEN, CDR2 SYDVKM. This CDR3 is CASSYPGGVNSPLRF. CDR3 in DNA: TGTGCCAGCAGTTACCCCGGCGGCGTTAATTCACCCCTCCGCTTT.

The table lists this clonotype with many counts. The chain carries TRBV30 and TRBJ2-1; 11 positions agree with TRBD2. The CDR3 runs 13 residues. Looked up from germline, CDR1 is GTSNPN and CDR2 is SVGIG (reference sequence). With 2 bases clipped from V and 9 bases from J, the junction kept 3 bases outside the gene matches. This CDR3 is CAWSLTSGTEQFF. Here the CDR3 DNA reads TGTGCCTGGAGTCTGACTAGCGGGACTGAGCAGTTCTTC.

The chain joins TRBV12-3 or TRBV12-4 to TRBJ1-3; D call uncertain. V was clipped by 2 bases and J by 7 bases, with 21 bases between them. The CDR3 has 17 amino acids. The CDR3 region has the DNA TGTGCCAGCAGTTTAAAATGGTTCAGAACCGGAGGGAACACCATATATTTT. Encoded protein: CASSLKWFRTGGNTIYF.

Comments on this clonotype: This may stem from a read error, because a much larger clone lies one nucleotide away. The rearrangement joins TRBV7-2 to TRBJ1-1; the match to TRBD1 covers 7 bases. Germline V gene lookup returns CDR1 SGHTA and CDR2 FQGNSA. The junction had 10 bases not matched to a gene; V was cut back by 5 bases and J by 4 bases. The CDR3 loop spans 15 amino acids. CDR3 sequence: CASSAGGGGSTEAFF. CDR3 coding DNA: TGTGCCAGCAGCGCAGGGGGGGGCGGAAGCACTGAAGCTTTCTTT.

This chain connects TRBV7-9 to TRBJ1-4; TRBD1 matches 7 bases. Per the germline V gene, CDR1 is SEHNR and CDR2 is FQNEAQ (reference sequence). The CDR3 length is 14 residues. Germline trimming cut 1 base from V and 7 bases from J; bases unmatched to any gene: 3. CDR3 loop: CASSLEGTAEKLFF. In DNA, the CDR3 is TGTGCCAGCAGCTTAGAGGGGACAGCTGAAAAACTGTTTTTT.

This clonotype appeared many times. The chain links TRBV30 to TRBJ2-2; tentative D call: TRBD2 (6 bases). The V end was cut by 8 bases, the J end by 2 bases, with 12 bases between. The CDR3 consists of 13 residues. The V gene's germline CDR1 is GTSNPN and CDR2 SVGIG (reference sequence). CDR3 nucleotide sequence: TGTGCCCGTGCCGGGACTAACACCGGGGAGCTGTTTTTT. Translation: CARAGTNTGELFF. The full variable domain, completed using reference TRBV30 and TRBJ2-2, is SQTIHQWPATLVQPVGSPLSLECTVEGTSNPNLYWYRQAAGRGLQLLFYSVGIGQISSEVPQNLSASRPQDRQFILSSKKLLLSDSGFYLCARAGTNTGELFFGEGSRLTVL.